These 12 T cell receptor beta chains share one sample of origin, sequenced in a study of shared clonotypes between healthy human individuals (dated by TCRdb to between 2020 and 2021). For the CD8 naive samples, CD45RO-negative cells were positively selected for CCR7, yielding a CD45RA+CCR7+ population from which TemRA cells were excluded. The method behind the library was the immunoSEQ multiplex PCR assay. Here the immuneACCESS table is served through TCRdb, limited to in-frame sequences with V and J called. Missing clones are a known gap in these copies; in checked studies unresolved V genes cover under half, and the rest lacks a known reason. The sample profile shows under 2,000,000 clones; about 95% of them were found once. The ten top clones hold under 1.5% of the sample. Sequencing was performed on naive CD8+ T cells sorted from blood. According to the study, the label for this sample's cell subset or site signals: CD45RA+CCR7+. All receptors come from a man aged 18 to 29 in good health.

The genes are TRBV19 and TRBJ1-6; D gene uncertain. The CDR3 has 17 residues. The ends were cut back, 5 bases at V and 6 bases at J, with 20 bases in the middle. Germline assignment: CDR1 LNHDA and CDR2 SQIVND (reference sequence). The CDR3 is CASSLVGSSFVNSPLHF. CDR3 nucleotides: TGTGCCAGTAGTCTGGTGGGGAGTTCTTTCGTTAATTCACCCCTCCACTTT.

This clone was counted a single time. This CDR3 is CASSESKSVWVKYF. In DNA, the CDR3 is TGCGCCAGCAGTGAGTCGAAATCGGTTTGGGTAAAATACTTC. The chain joins TRBV10-1 to TRBJ2-7; D gene ambiguous. Trimming removed 0 bases from V and 13 bases from J, with 19 bases in between. This CDR3 is 14 amino acids long. In germline, CDR1 is WNHNN, CDR2 SYGVQD (reference sequence).

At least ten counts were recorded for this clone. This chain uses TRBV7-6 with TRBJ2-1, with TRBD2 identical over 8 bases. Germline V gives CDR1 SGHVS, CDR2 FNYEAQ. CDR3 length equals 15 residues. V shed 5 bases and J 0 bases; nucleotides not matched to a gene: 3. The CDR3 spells CASSVSGVSYNEQFF. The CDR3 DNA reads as TGTGCCAGCAGCGTTAGCGGGGTCTCCTACAATGAGCAGTTCTTC.

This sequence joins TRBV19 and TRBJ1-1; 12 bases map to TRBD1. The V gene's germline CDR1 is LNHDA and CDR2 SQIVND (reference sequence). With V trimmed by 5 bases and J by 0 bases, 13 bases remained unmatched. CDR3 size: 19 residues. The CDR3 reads CASSSTGTGGQDLNTEAFF. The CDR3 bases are TGTGCCAGTAGTTCGACGGGGACAGGGGGCCAAGATCTGAACACTGAAGCTTTCTTT.

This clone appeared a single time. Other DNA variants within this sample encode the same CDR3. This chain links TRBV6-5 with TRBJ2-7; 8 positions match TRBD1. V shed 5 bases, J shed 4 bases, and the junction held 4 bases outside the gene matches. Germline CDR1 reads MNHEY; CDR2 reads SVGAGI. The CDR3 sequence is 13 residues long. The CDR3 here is CASSGTGGYEQYF. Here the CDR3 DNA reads TGTGCCAGCAGTGGAACAGGGGGGTACGAGCAGTACTTC.

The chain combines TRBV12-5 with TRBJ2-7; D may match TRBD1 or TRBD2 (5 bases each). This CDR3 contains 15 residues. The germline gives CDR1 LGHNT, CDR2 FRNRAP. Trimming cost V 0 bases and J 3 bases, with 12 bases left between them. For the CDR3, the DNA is TGTGCTAGTGGTTTGGTAGGTGGGACCTTCTACGAGCAGTACTTC. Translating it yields CASGLVGGTFYEQYF.

CDR3 residues: CASSFGPSGEETQYF. The CDR3 nucleotides are TGTGCCAGCAGTTTTGGTCCTAGCGGGGAAGAGACCCAGTACTTC. The chain carries TRBV28 and TRBJ2-5, with TRBD2 identical over 9 bases. After removal of 3 bases from V and 3 bases from J, the junction contained 5 bases not matched to a gene. The CDR3 length is 15 residues. The germline V gene encodes CDR1 MDHEN and CDR2 SYDVKM.

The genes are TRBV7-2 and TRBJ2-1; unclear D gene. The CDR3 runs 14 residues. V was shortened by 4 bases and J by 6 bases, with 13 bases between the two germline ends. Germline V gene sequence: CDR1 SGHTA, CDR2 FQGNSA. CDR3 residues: CASSSLEWVNEQFF. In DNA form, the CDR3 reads TGTGCCAGCAGCTCCCTGGAGTGGGTCAATGAGCAGTTCTTC.

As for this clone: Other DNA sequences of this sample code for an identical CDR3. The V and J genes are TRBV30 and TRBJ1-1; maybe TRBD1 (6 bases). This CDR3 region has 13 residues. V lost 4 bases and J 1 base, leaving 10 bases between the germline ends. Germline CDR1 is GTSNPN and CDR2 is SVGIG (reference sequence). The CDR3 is CAWTRGSNTEAFF. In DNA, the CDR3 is TGTGCCTGGACAAGGGGGTCGAACACTGAAGCTTTCTTT.

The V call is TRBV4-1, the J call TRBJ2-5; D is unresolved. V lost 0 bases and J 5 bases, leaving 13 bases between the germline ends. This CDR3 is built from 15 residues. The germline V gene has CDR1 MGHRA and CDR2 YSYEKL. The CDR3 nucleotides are TGCGCCAGCAGCCAAGAATGGGGTTCTGCGGAGACCCAGTACTTC. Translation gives CASSQEWGSAETQYF.

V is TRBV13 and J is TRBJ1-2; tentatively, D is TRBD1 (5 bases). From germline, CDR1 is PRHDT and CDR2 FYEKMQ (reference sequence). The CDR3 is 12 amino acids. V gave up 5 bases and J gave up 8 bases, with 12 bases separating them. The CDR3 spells CASSVRRGGYTF. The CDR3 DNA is TGTGCCAGCAGCGTACGAAGGGGAGGCTACACCTTC.

The CDR3 loop is CASSSTTTESYYNEQFF. DNA for the CDR3: TGTGCCAGCAGCTCAACAACGACAGAGAGCTACTACAATGAGCAGTTCTTC. V usage is TRBV13 and J usage is TRBJ2-1; a weak D match, TRBD1 (5 bases). The length of the CDR3 is 17 residues. The V end was cut by 4 bases, the J end by 3 bases, with 19 bases between. Germline V CDR1 and CDR2: PRHDT, FYEKMQ (reference sequence).